What follows is one T cell receptor beta chain and its context. Its antigen is unknown. Germline CDR1 MNHEY, CDR2 SMNVEV (reference sequence). CDR3 size: 14 residues. The germline V and J ends were trimmed by 2 bases and 4 bases, with 10 bases remaining between them. The sample originates from a study of post-analysis software for immune sequencing data. Study summary: Relapsing-remitting, secondary progressive and progressive-relapsing forms of multiple sclerosis all featured among disease courses.

Findings and caveats of the study: There were a few TRBV segments more frequent in patients than controls, and TRBV5-6, TRBV5-1 and TRBV20-1 were among them. Controls had significantly higher normalized Chao1 diversity than multiple sclerosis patients. F measure showed strong co-clustering of same-batch samples.

Carried by the TCR beta cDNA libraries were unique molecular identifiers. The yield from approximately 1 to 10 million T cells was around 500,000 cDNA molecules in total. TCRdb re-called the PCR reads through MiXCR, storing one row per CDR3 protein. The sample lists more than 450,000 distinct CDR3 sequences, about 40% occurring once. V is TRBV27 and J is TRBJ2-3, with D tentatively TRBD1 (6 bases). The source is a girl under 18 with multiple sclerosis. Sequencing was performed on blood. CDR3 nucleotide sequence: TGTGCCAGCAGTTTACTCTCAGGGGCAGATACGCAGTATTTT. Its translation is CASSLLSGADTQYF.